The clone carrying this T cell receptor (beta chain) was seen repeatedly, ten times or more. Its specificity is not known. This sample stems from a study of T cells in Graves' hyperthyroidism and ophthalmopathy. General observations from the study: The majority of expanded thyroid clonotypes above 0.001 also appeared in blood.

Regions amplified from RNA transcripts were the TCR beta CDR3 regions. An initial round of RT-PCR targeting the TCR CDR3 relied on the HTBI primer set. Each CDR3 protein is one row after TCRdb ran MiXCR on the multiplex PCR reads. The sample contains some 550,000 distinct CDR3 sequences, around 21% of which appear only once. Clinical symptoms, serum thyroxine, TRAb, thyroid ultrasound and orbital computed tomography established diagnosis. Germline CDR1 and CDR2: LGHNT and FRNRAP. The length of the CDR3 is 12 residues. Deletions cut 4 bases from V and 8 bases from J, with 8 bases between. The sequence was collected from a man aged 18 to 30 with Graves' hyperthyroidism. The source material was blood. The chain combines TRBV12-5 with TRBJ2-2; no clear D gene. The CDR3 sequence: CASGWSRGELFF. The CDR3 nucleotides read TGTGCTAGTGGTTGGAGCAGGGGGGAGCTGTTTTTT.